These 2 T cell receptor beta chains were sequenced from one sample in a study. One entry per CDR3 protein, called by TCRdb with MiXCR from the 5' RACE reads. The sample has about 47,000 distinct CDR3 sequences, 28% seen once. The source material was naive CD4+ T cells sorted from blood. Noted subset: naive CD4+ T cells, CD4+CD45RA+CD25-. The receptors were sampled from a female donor with breast cancer.

CDR3 loop: CASSQSPQETQYF. Here the CDR3 DNA reads TGTGCCAGCAGTCAGTCACCCCAAGAGACCCAGTACTTC. The chain is built from TRBV12-3 or TRBV12-4 and TRBJ2-5; D unresolved. V lost 5 bases and J lost 1, with 8 bases in between. The CDR3 is 13 amino acids.

This clonotype was counted between two and nine times. The V and J genes are TRBV6-2 or TRBV6-3 and TRBJ2-6; D gene ambiguous. CDR1 is MNHEY, CDR2 SVGEGT, per germline. This CDR3 contains 15 residues. The V end was cut by 7 bases, the J end by 0 bases, with 10 bases between. DNA for the CDR3: TGTGCCAGCACCAGAGCCCGCTCTGGGGCCAACGTCCTGACTTTC. Translation gives CASTRARSGANVLTF.